Below, 23 T cell receptor beta chains from the same sample are listed, as sequenced in a study of cytomegalovirus exposure and HLA in healthy donors (dated by TCRdb to 2017 to 2019). The library was made by the immunoSEQ multiplex PCR assay. The table comes from immuneACCESS by way of TCRdb, which keeps in-frame sequences with V and J called. Part of the clones is missing from these tables; in studies checked, under half for an unresolved V gene and the rest for unknown reasons. The sample data list almost 75,000 clones, and around four fifths of these were observed just once. The top ten clonotypes cover approximately 3% of the sample. Sequencing was carried out using PBMCs. These TCRs come from a man under 40 in good health and CMV-seronegative.

V and J are TRBV7-6 and TRBJ1-5; D is perhaps TRBD1 (5 bases). Trimming left V 4 bases short and J 3 bases short, with 10 bases between. This CDR3 is 14 amino acids long. The germline V gene has CDR1 SGHVS and CDR2 FNYEAQ. CDR3 in DNA: TGTGCCAGCAGCTCGGACACAAACAATCAGCCCCAGCATTTT. Protein product: CASSSDTNNQPQHF. The entire variable domain, with the rest obtained from reference TRBV7-6 and TRBJ1-5, is as follows: GAGVSQSPRYKVTKRGQDVALRCDPISGHVSLYWYRQALGQGPEFLTYFNYEAQQDKSGLPNDRFSAERPEGSISTLTIQRTEQRDSAMYRCASSSDTNNQPQHFGDGTRLSIL.

J is TRBJ1-2 and V is TRBV4-1, with D unclear. CDR1 and CDR2 from the germline V gene are MGHRA and YSYEKL. Deletions cut 1 base from V and 5 bases from J, with 14 bases between. The CDR3 contains 15 residues. The DNA for the CDR3 is TGCGCCAGCAGCCAAGGGGAAGCCGGAGGATATGGCTACACCTTC. It encodes CASSQGEAGGYGYTF.

This sequence joins TRBV2 and TRBJ2-7, with 10 bases identical to TRBD1. This CDR3 comprises 12 residues. Trimming removed 8 bases from V and 5 bases from J; junction bases left unmatched: 3. The germline CDR1 and CDR2 sequences are SNHLY and FYNNEI. CDR3 nucleotides: TGTGCCAGCGCGGGACAGGGGAACGAGCAGTACTTC. This sequence encodes CASAGQGNEQYF.

The rearrangement joins TRBV12-5 to TRBJ2-2; D might be TRBD1 (6 bases). The CDR3 is 14 amino acids. Looked up from germline, CDR1 is LGHNT and CDR2 is FRNRAP. Trimming cost V 3 bases and J 6 bases, with 11 bases left between them. Here the CDR3 reads CASGLGQRPGELFF. CDR3 bases: TGTGCTAGTGGTTTAGGACAGAGGCCCGGGGAGCTGTTTTTT. Complete variable domain (other parts from reference TRBV12-5 and TRBJ2-2): DARVTQTPRHKVTEMGQEVTMRCQPILGHNTVFWYRQTMMQGLELLAYFRNRAPLDDSGMPKDRFSAEMPDATLATLKIQPSEPRDSAVYFCASGLGQRPGELFFGEGSRLTVL.

The V gene is TRBV29-1, the J gene TRBJ1-3, with TRBD1 matching 9 bases. With 5 bases clipped from V and 4 bases from J, the junction kept 3 bases outside the gene matches. Germline V gene sequence: CDR1 SQVTM, CDR2 ANQGSEA. CDR3 size: 13 residues. CDR3 DNA sequence: TGCAGCGTTACAGGGGGCGAGGGAAACACCATATATTTT. Amino acids: CSVTGGEGNTIYF.

The chain employs TRBV7-2 and TRBJ1-2; 8 bases are a match to TRBD1. The V gene end was trimmed by 6 bases and the J gene end by 8 bases; junction bases not matched to a gene: 8. Per germline, CDR1 SGHTA and CDR2 FQGNSA. This CDR3 is built from 13 residues. The CDR3 nucleotides are TGTGCCAGCAGTCATACAGGGGGAGGAGGCTACACCTTC. Its protein product is CASSHTGGGGYTF.

This sequence joins TRBV6-4 and TRBJ2-7; weak D call: TRBD1 (5 bases). CDR1 and CDR2 from the germline V gene are MRHNA and SNTAGT. V gave up 0 bases and J gave up 0 bases, with 9 bases separating them. CDR3 length equals 15 residues. Here the CDR3 DNA reads TGTGCCAGCAGTGACTCTGCAGGGAACTCCTACGAGCAGTACTTC. This codes for CASSDSAGNSYEQYF.

The chain couples TRBV18 to TRBJ2-7; TRBD2 agrees at 13 bases. Unmatched junction bases numbered 1, after V lost 4 bases and J lost 1 base. Germline assignment: CDR1 KGHSH and CDR2 LQKENI. The CDR3 contains 15 residues. The CDR3 spells CASSRGLAGSYEQYF. The CDR3 region has the DNA TGTGCCAGCTCACGGGGACTAGCGGGATCCTACGAGCAGTACTTC.

CDR3 DNA: TGTGCCAGCAGCCCGCGGGGGGGCCGATACAATGAGCAGTTCTTC. Encoded protein: CASSPRGGRYNEQFF. The chain combines TRBV7-3 with TRBJ2-1; TRBD2 agrees at 9 bases. V lost 5 bases to trimming and J lost 4 bases; unmatched junction nucleotides: 6. CDR1 and CDR2 from the germline V gene are SGHTA and FQGTGA. There are 15 residues in the CDR3.

The chain has TRBV7-9 and TRBJ1-1; 8 bases map to TRBD1. The CDR3 runs 12 residues. The ends lost 5 bases at V and 5 bases at J; junction bases unmatched: 1. The germline V gene encodes CDR1 SEHNR and CDR2 FQNEAQ (reference sequence). CDR3 in DNA: TGTGCCAGCAGCCACAGGGGGACTGAAGCTTTCTTT. This gives the protein CASSHRGTEAFF. The entire variable domain, with the rest obtained from reference TRBV7-9 and TRBJ1-1, is as follows: DTGVSQNPRHKITKRGQNVTFRCDPISEHNRLYWYRQTLGQGPEFLTYFQNEAQLEKSRLLSDRFSAERPKGSFSTLEIQRTEQGDSAMYLCASSHRGTEAFFGQGTRLTVV.

This rearrangement joins TRBV5-4 to TRBJ1-3, with TRBD1 matching over 7 bases. The V segment lost 4 bases and the J segment 2 bases; nucleotides outside the gene matches: 3. The CDR3 consists of 14 residues. Germline V CDR1 and CDR2: SGHNT, YYREEE (reference sequence). CDR3 DNA: TGTGCCAGCAGCCCCGGGACAGCTGGAAACACCATATATTTT. It yields the protein CASSPGTAGNTIYF.

The chain employs TRBV4-3 and TRBJ1-5; D is unresolved. V lost 1 base and J lost 7, with 14 bases in between. The CDR3 sequence is 15 residues long. The germline V gene has CDR1 LGHNA and CDR2 YSLEER. CDR3 DNA sequence: TGCGCCAGCAGCCAAGGACGAACCGGGTCGCAGCCCCAGCATTTT. Protein sequence: CASSQGRTGSQPQHF.

The chain joins TRBV6-1 to TRBJ1-4; D is ambiguous. The CDR3 spans 15 residues. Germline CDR1 MNHNS, CDR2 SASEGT. The V end lost 0 bases, the J end lost 10 bases, and 15 bases lay between the germline ends. DNA of the CDR3: TGTGCCAGCAGTGAAGCGGGCAGTTCATTCGTAAAACTGTTTTTT. As protein: CASSEAGSSFVKLFF.

V and J are TRBV18 and TRBJ2-1, with 8 bases aligning to TRBD2. Germline loops: CDR1 KGHSH, CDR2 LQKENI. Trimming at V came to 2 bases and at J to 15 bases, leaving 15 bases not matched to a gene. The CDR3 runs to 15 residues. The CDR3 protein is CASSPGPGLALEGFF. As DNA, the CDR3 is TGTGCCAGCTCACCAGGTCCTGGACTAGCCCTCGAGGGGTTCTTC.

The rearrangement joins TRBV9 to TRBJ2-2; no clear D. V was pared by 3 bases and J by 3 bases, with 12 bases between. Germline CDR1 is SGDLS and CDR2 is YYNGEE. This CDR3 comprises 15 residues. The CDR3 nucleotides are TGTGCCAGCAGCGCTAGTGCTAGTTACACCGGGGAGCTGTTTTTT. As protein: CASSASASYTGELFF.

This clone was observed a handful of times. The sample contains more than one DNA sequence encoding this CDR3. CDR3 region: CASSYRGNQPQHF. Here the CDR3 DNA reads TGTGCCAGCAGTTACAGGGGGAATCAGCCCCAGCATTTT. The chain combines TRBV6-5 with TRBJ1-5, with a tentative D call TRBD1 (6 bases). This CDR3 has 13 amino acids. V gave up 2 bases and J gave up 4 bases, with 6 bases separating them. Germline V gene sequence: CDR1 MNHEY, CDR2 SVGAGI.

The chain couples TRBV7-9 to TRBJ1-3; possible D gene TRBD1, 6 bases. This CDR3 spans 13 amino acids. The germline V gene has CDR1 SEHNR and CDR2 FQNEAQ (reference sequence). Trimming stripped 4 bases from V and 2 bases from J, with 6 bases between. CDR3 in amino acids: CASSWTAGNTIYF. The CDR3 bases are TGTGCCAGCAGCTGGACAGCTGGAAACACCATATATTTT. The full variable domain, its missing parts supplied by reference TRBV7-9 and TRBJ1-3, is DTGVSQNPRHKITKRGQNVTFRCDPISEHNRLYWYRQTLGQGPEFLTYFQNEAQLEKSRLLSDRFSAERPKGSFSTLEIQRTEQGDSAMYLCASSWTAGNTIYFGEGSWLTVV.

The rearrangement links TRBV6-5 to TRBJ2-7, with 9 positions matching TRBD2. The CDR3 is 15 amino acids. CDR1 is MNHEY and CDR2 is SVGAGI in the germline V gene. The V gene end was trimmed by 4 bases and the J gene end by 3 bases; junction bases not matched to a gene: 7. CDR3 bases: TGTGCCAGCAGTTCCAAGTCGACTAGCGGCTACGAGCAGTACGTC. It translates to CASSSKSTSGYEQYV.

This rearrangement joins TRBV11-3 to TRBJ2-3, with 10 bases matching TRBD1. The CDR3 is 15 residues long. Germline V gene data show CDR1 as SGHNT and CDR2 as YENEEA. V dropped 5 bases and J dropped 4; count of bases not matched to a gene: 6. The CDR3 spells CASSPGTGEADTQYF. The CDR3 DNA follows: TGTGCCAGCAGCCCCGGGACAGGGGAAGCAGATACGCAGTATTTT.

The chain links TRBV28 to TRBJ2-7; 7 bases align to TRBD2. The CDR3 loop spans 20 amino acids. Per germline, CDR1 MDHEN and CDR2 SYDVKM. V trimming: 1 base; J trimming: 5 bases; junction bases outside the gene matches: 23. In DNA, the CDR3 is TGTGCCAGCAGTTTATATGGTATGGGGACTTTTGGACTAGGGACCCACGAGCAGTACTTC. Its translation is CASSLYGMGTFGLGTHEQYF.

The rearrangement uses TRBV29-1 and TRBJ2-7; perhaps TRBD1 as D (6 bases). Deletions cut 7 bases from V and 2 bases from J, with 12 bases between. Looked up from germline, CDR1 is SQVTM and CDR2 is ANQGSEA. This CDR3 has 12 amino acids. The CDR3 here is CSARTDAYEQYF. The CDR3 nucleotides read TGCAGCGCCAGGACAGACGCCTACGAGCAGTACTTC.

The chain is built from TRBV7-2 and TRBJ2-1, with 10 nucleotides matching TRBD2. Trimming removed 5 bases from V and 2 bases from J; junction bases left unmatched: 6. The CDR3 totals 16 residues. From germline, CDR1 is SGHTA and CDR2 FQGNSA. The CDR3 nucleotides are TGTGCCAGCAGCCCAAGCGGGGGGGCGACCTACAATGAGCAGTTCTTC. This translates into CASSPSGGATYNEQFF.

This clone appeared many times. In DNA form, the CDR3 reads TGTGCCAGCAGTTTAAGACTAGCGGGGGGGACGCAGTACTTC. Protein product: CASSLRLAGGTQYF. The chain combines TRBV27 with TRBJ2-7; 14 positions agree with TRBD2. Germline assignment: CDR1 MNHEY and CDR2 SMNVEV (reference sequence). V shed 2 bases, J shed 9 bases, and the junction held 3 bases outside the gene matches. The CDR3 covers 14 residues.